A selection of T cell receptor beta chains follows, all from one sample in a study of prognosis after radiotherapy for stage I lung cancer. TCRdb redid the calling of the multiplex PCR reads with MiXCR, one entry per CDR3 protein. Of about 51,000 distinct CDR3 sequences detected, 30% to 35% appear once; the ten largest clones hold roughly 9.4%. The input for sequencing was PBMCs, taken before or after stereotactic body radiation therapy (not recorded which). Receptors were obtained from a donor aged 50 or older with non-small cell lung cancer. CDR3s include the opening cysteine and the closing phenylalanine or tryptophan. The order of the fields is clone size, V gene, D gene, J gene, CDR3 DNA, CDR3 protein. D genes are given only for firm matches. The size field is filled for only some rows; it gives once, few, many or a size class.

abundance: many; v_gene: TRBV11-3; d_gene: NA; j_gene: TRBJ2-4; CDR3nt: TGTGCCAGCAGTAAGGGAAACATTCAGTACTTC; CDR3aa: CASSKGNIQYF
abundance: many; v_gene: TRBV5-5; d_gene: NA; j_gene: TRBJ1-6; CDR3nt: TGTGCCAGCAGCTGGTTCGGGGGAGGAAATTCACCCCTCCACTTT; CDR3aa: CASSWFGGGNSPLHF
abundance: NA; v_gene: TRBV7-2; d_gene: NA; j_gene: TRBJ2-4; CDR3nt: TGTGCCAGCAGCTTAGCAGGCCGGGAAAACATTGAGTACTTC; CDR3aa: CASSLAGRENIEYF
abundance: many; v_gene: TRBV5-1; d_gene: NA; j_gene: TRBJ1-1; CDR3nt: TGCGCCAGCAGCTTTACGGGGCAGGCGGACACTGAAGCTTTCTTT; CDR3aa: CASSFTGQADTEAFF
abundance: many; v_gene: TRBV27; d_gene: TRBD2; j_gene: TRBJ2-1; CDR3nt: TGTGCCAGCAGTTTAAGCGGGAGGATATCCTACAATGAGCAGTTCTTC; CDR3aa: CASSLSGRISYNEQFF
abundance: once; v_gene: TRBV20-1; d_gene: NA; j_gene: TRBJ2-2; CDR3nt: TGCAGTGCTAGGAAGGGGGGAAACACCGGGGAGCTGTTTTTT; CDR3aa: CSARKGGNTGELFF
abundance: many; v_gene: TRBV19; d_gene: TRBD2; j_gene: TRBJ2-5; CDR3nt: TGTGCCAGTAGTAAAATAGCGGGACTGGAGACCCAGTACTTC; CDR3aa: CASSKIAGLETQYF
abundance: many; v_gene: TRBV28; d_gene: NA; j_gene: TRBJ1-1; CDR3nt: TGTGCCAGCAGCGATAACCGTGGATGGAACACTGAAGCTTTCTTT; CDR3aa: CASSDNRGWNTEAFF
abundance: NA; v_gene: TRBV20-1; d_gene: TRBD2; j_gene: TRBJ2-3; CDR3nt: TGCAGTGCTAGAGCCTCGGCCGCGGGAGGACTGGATACGCAGTATTTT; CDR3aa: CSARASAAGGLDTQYF
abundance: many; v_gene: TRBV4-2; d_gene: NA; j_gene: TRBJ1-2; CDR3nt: TGTGCCAGCAGCCAAGTCGGAGGGAGGGGCTATGGCTACACCTTC; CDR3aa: CASSQVGGRGYGYTF
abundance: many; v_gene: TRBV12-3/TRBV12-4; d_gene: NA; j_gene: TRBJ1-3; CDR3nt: TGTGCCAGCAGTTTATTAAGGGGCTTCCCTGGAAACACCATATATTTT; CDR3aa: CASSLLRGFPGNTIYF
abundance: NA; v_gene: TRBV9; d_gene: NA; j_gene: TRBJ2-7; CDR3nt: TGTGCCAGCAGCCTCGGTGGAGGAAGGTATAACGAGCAGTACTTC; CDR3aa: CASSLGGGRYNEQYF
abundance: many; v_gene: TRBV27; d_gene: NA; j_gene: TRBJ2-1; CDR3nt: TGTGCCAGCAGATTCCGGGACTGGGGTTACAATGAGCAGTTCTTC; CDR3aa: CASRFRDWGYNEQFF
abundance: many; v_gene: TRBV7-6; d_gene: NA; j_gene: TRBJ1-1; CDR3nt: TGTGCCAGCAGCGCACAGGGGAACACTGAAGCTTTCTTT; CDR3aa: CASSAQGNTEAFF
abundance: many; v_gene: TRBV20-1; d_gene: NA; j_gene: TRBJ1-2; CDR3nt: TGCAGTGCTAGACAGGGATTGGCCTATGGCTACACCTTC; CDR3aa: CSARQGLAYGYTF
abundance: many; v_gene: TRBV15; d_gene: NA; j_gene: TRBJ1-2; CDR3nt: TGTGCCACCAGCAGAGAGGCAGGGGCCTACTATGGCTACACCTTC; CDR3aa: CATSREAGAYYGYTF
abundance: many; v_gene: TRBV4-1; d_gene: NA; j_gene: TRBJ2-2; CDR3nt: TGCGCCAGCAGCTACTCGTCGCGTACCGGGGAGCTGTTTTTT; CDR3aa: CASSYSSRTGELFF
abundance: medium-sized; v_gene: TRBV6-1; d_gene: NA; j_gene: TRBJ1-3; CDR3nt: TGTGCCAGCAGTGAGGTACCTCTCTCTGGAAACACCATATATTTT; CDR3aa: CASSEVPLSGNTIYF
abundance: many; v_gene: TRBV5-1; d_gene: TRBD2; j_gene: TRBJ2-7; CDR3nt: TGCGCCAGCAGCTTGGACCCGGGACTAGCCGAGCAGTACTTC; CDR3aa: CASSLDPGLAEQYF
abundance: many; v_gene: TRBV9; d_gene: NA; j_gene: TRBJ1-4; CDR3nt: TGTGCCAGCAGCGTAGTGGGGGCGGATGAAAAACTGTTTTTT; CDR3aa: CASSVVGADEKLFF
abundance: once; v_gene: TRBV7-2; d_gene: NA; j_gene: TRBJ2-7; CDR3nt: TGTGCCAGCAGCCCGGAGTTTTCCCGTCACTACGAGCAGTACTTC; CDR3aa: CASSPEFSRHYEQYF
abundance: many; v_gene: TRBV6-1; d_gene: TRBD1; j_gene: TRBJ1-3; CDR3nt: TGTGCCAGCAGAACGGGGGGACAGGGTTCTGGAAACACCATATATTTT; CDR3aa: CASRTGGQGSGNTIYF
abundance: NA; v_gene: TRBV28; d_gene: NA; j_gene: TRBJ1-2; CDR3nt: TGTGCCACAGCCGGGACAACCTGTTGTTACACCTTC; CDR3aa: CATAGTTCCYTF
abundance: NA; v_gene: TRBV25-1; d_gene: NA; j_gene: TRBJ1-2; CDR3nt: TGTGCCAGCAGTGAATACCAGCAGGGATATGGCTACACCTTC; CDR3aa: CASSEYQQGYGYTF
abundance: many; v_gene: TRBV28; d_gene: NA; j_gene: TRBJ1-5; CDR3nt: TGTGCCAGCAGCCCGAGGAGAGGGAGGAATCAGCCCCAGCATTTT; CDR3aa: CASSPRRGRNQPQHF
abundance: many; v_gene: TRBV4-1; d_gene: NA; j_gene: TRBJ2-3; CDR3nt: TGCGCCAGCAGCCAAGATTTGCCGGGAGTCGGTACAGATACGCAGTATTTT; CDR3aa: CASSQDLPGVGTDTQYF
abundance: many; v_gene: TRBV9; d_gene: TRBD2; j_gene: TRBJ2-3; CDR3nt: TGTGCCAGCAGCCTCATGGGACTAGCCGACACAGATACGCAGTATTTT; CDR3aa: CASSLMGLADTDTQYF
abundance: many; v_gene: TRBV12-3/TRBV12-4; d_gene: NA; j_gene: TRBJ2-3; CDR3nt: TGTGCCAGCAGTTTAGGGGGTTTCACAGATACGCAGTATTTT; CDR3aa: CASSLGGFTDTQYF
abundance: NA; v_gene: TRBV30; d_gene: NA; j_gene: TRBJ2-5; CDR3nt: TGTGCCTGTACCCTGCCTAATTGCCCTGAGACCCAGTACTTC; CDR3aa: CACTLPNCPETQYF
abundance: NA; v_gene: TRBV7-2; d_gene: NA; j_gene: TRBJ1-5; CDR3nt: TGTGCCAGCAGCTCTGGGACTAATAGCAATCAGCCCCAGCATTTT; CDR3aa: CASSSGTNSNQPQHF
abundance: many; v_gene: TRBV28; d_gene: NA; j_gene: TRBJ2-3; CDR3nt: TGTGCCAGCAGTTTTATTAGTGGCACAGATACGCAGTATTTT; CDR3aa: CASSFISGTDTQYF
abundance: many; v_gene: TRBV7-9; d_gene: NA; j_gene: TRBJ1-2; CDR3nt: TGTGCCAGCAGCTTAGCGGGCCGCAGTGGTGGCTACACCTTC; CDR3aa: CASSLAGRSGGYTF
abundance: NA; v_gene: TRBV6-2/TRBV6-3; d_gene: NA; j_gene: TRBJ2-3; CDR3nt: TGTGCCAGCAGTTACTCTGGACCAGGTATGTATACGCAGTATTTT; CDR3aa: CASSYSGPGMYTQYF
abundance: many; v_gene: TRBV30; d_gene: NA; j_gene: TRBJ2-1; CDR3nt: TGTGCCTGGAACCGAGCGCATGAGCAGTTCTTC; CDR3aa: CAWNRAHEQFF
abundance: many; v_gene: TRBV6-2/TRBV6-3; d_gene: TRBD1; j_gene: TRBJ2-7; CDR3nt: TGTGCCAGCAGTTACGCCTCGACAGGGGGAAGCTCCGCGCAGTACTTC; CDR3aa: CASSYASTGGSSAQYF
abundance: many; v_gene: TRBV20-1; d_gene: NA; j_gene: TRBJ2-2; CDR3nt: TGCAGTGCTGGCACCGGGGAGCTGTTTTTT; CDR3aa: CSAGTGELFF
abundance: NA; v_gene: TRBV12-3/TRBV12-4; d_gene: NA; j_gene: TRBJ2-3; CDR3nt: TGTGCCAGCATCCTAGGGTTCCCAGGCACAGATACGCAGTATTTT; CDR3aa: CASILGFPGTDTQYF
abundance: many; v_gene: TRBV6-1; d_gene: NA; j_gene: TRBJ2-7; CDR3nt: TGTGCCAGCTCCTACACCGGACAGATCGAGCAGTACTTC; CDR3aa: CASSYTGQIEQYF
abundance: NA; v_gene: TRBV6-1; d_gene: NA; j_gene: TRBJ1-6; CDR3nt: TGTGCCAGCAGACAGAGTTGGACCTCCCTCCGGGTCTATAATTCACCCCTCCACTTT; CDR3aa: CASRQSWTSLRVYNSPLHF